This TCR beta chain is from a study of identifying expanded T cells in peripheral blood. The study, taken as a whole, reports: Variance in clone template counts between approximately 2-week samples significantly increased with total template count across all healthy donors. Over around two and four weeks, about 15 and 19 clones changed, versus approximately 1.1 between replicates.

No infections or other immune events were documented during collection. Regarding this clone: Its target is unknown.

Germline loops: CDR1 SGHRS, CDR2 YFSETQ. Trimming removed 3 bases at V and 1 base at J, with 31 bases between. The CDR3 covers 21 residues. The protocol was immunoSEQ multiplex PCR, while the TCRdb copy is restricted to in-frame clones and leaves out a portion. The sample carries roughly 84,000 clones, approximately 90% recorded once. The genes are TRBV5-1 and TRBJ1-2; a possible D gene is TRBD1 (6 bases). This clonotype originated in a person aged 18 to 70 in good health. The material sequenced was blood. CDR3 amino acids: CASSSSGTGAFKPGHNYGYTF. CDR3 bases: TGCGCCAGCAGCTCCTCCGGGACGGGGGCTTTTAAGCCGGGCCATAACTATGGCTACACCTTC. The whole variable domain, remainder taken from reference TRBV5-1 and TRBJ1-2, is KAGVTQTPRYLIKTRGQQVTLSCSPISGHRSVSWYQQTPGQGLQFLFEYFSETQRNKGNFPGRFSGRQFSNSRSEMNVSTLELGDSALYLCASSSSGTGAFKPGHNYGYTFGSGTRLTVV.